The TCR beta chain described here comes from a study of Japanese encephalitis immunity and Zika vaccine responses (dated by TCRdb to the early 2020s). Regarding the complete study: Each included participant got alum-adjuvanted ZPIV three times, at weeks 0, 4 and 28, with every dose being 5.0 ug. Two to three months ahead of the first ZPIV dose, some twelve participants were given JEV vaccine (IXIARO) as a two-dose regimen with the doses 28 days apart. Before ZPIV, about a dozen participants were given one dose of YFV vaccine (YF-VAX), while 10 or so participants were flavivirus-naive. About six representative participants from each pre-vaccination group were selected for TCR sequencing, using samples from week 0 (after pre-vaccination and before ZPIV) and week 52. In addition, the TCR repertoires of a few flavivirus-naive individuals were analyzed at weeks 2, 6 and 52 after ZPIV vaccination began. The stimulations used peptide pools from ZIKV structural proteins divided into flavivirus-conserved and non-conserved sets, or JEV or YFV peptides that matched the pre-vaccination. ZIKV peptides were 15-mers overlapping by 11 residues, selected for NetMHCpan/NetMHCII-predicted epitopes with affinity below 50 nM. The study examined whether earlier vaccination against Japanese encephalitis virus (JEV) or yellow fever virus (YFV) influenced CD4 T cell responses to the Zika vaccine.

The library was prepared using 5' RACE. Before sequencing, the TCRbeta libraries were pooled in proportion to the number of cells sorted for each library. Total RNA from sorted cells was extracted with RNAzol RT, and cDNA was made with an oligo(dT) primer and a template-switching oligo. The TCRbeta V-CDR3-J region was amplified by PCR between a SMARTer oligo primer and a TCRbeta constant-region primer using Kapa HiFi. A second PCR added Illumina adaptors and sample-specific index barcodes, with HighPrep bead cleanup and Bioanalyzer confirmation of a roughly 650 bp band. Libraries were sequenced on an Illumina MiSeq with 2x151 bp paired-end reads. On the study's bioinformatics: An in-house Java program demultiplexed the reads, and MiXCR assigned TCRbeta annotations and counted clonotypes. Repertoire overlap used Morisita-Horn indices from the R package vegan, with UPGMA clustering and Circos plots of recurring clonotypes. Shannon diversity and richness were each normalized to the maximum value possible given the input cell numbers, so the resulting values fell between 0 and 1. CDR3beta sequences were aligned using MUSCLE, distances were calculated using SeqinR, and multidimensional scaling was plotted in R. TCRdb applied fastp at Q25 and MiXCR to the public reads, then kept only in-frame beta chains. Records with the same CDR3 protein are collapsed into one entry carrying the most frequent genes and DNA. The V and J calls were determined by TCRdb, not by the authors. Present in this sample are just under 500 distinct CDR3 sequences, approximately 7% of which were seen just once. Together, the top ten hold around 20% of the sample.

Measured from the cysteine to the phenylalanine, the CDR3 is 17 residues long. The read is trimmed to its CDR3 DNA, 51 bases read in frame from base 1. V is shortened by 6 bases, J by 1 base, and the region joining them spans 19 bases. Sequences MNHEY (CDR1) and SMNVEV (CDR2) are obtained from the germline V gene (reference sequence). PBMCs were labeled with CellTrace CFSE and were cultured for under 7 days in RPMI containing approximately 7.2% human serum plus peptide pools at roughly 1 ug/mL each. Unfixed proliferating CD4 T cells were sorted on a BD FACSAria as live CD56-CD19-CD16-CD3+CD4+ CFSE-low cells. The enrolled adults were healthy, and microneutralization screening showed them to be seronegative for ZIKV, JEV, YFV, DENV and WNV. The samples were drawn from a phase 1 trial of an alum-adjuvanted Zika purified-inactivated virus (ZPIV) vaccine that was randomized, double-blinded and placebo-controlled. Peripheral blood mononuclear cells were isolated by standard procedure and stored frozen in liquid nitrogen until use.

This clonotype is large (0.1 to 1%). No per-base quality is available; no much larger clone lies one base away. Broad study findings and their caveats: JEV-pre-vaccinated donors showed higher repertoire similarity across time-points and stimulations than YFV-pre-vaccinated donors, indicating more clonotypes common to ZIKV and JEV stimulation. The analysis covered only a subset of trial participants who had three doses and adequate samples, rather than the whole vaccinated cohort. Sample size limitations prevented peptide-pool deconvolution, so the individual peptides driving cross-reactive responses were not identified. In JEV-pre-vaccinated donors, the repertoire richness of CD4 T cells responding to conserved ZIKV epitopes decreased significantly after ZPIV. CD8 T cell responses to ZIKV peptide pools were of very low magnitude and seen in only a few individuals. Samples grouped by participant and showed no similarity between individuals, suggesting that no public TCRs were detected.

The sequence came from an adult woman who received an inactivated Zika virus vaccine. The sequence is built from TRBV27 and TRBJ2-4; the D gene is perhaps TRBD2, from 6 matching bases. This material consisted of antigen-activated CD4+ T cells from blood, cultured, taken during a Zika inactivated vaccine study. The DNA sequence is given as TGTGCCAGCAGCCGGGAGCTGGGAAATAGGGCCAAAAACATTCAGTACTTC. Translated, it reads CASSRELGNRAKNIQYF.